Below, 16 T cell receptor beta chains from the same sample are listed, as sequenced in a study of spatial heterogeneity in lung cancer. TCRdb recomputed calls from the 5' RACE reads with MiXCR, one row per CDR3 protein. The sample lists 43,000 or so distinct CDR3 sequences; 12% were seen once. Stated time point: blood at routine non-recurrence follow-up after resection. The sequences come from PBMCs, collected at follow-up. These receptors were taken from a male donor with early-stage non-small cell lung cancer.

This clonotype has ten or more counts. CDR3 sequence (DNA): TGTGCCTGGAGTGCCTCCAGGACAACTAATGAAAAACTGTTTTTT. Translated: CAWSASRTTNEKLFF. The chain carries TRBV30 and TRBJ1-4; unclear D gene. V was cut by 1 base and J by 0 bases, with 9 bases left in between. Germline values: CDR1 GTSNPN, CDR2 SVGIG (reference sequence). The CDR3 is made up of 15 amino acids.

This clonotype has just a few counts. The chain uses TRBV20-1 and TRBJ1-4; weak D call: TRBD1 (6 bases). This CDR3 is 13 amino acids long. Germline V CDR1 and CDR2: DFQATT, SNEGSKA (reference sequence). V lost 2 bases and J lost 8, with 12 bases in between. CDR3 residues: CSARRGAEEKLFF. The DNA for the CDR3 is TGCAGTGCTAGAAGGGGGGCTGAGGAAAAACTGTTTTTT.

This clonotype came up a few times. The chain couples TRBV6-2 or TRBV6-3 to TRBJ2-1, with D uncertain. The CDR3 spans 14 residues. Germline CDR1 MNHEY, CDR2 SVGEGT. Trimming removed 5 bases from V and 6 bases from J, with 14 bases in between. In DNA form, the CDR3 reads TGTGCCAGCAGTGCCCGATTGGCGATCAATGAGCAGTTCTTC. This encodes CASSARLAINEQFF.

The sample holds many counts of this clonotype. The J gene is TRBJ1-1, the V gene TRBV6-1; D may be TRBD1 (6 bases). This CDR3 has 19 residues. The V gene's germline CDR1 is MNHNS and CDR2 SASEGT. V gave up 6 bases and J gave up 1 base, with 27 bases separating them. CDR3: CASSFLGPVGGSRNTEAFF. CDR3 bases: TGTGCCAGCAGCTTTTTGGGTCCCGTGGGGGGCTCACGGAACACTGAAGCTTTCTTT.

Many counts were recorded for this clonotype. The rearrangement joins TRBV27 to TRBJ1-2; tentatively, D is TRBD1 (5 bases). This CDR3 region has 17 residues. CDR1 MNHEY and CDR2 SMNVEV come from the germline V gene (reference sequence). Trimming took off 2 bases at V and 3 bases at J, with 19 bases between the two ends. The chain's CDR3 is CASSLIRGTGRYYGYTF. The DNA for the CDR3 is TGTGCCAGCAGTTTAATTCGTGGAACAGGACGCTACTATGGCTACACCTTC.

V is TRBV29-1 and J is TRBJ2-5; 13 bases are shared with TRBD2. The CDR3 extends over 16 amino acids. The junction had 8 bases not matched to a gene; V was cut back by 5 bases and J by 2 bases. Looked up from germline, CDR1 is SQVTM and CDR2 is ANQGSEA. The CDR3 DNA follows: TGCAGCGTTTCCGGGACTAGCGGGATCGGGCAAGAGACCCAGTACTTC. Protein: CSVSGTSGIGQETQYF.

This clonotype has at least ten counts. The genes are TRBV20-1 and TRBJ2-4, with no clear D. Trimming took 7 bases from V and 8 from J, leaving 12 bases between them. The CDR3 contains 11 residues. Germline values: CDR1 DFQATT, CDR2 SNEGSKA (reference sequence). In DNA, the CDR3 is TGCAGTGGAGAGGCGGACGACATTCAGTACTTC. It codes for CSGEADDIQYF.

This clonotype showed up many times. V gene TRBV27 combines with J gene TRBJ2-1; 9 nucleotides match TRBD2. CDR1 and CDR2 from the germline V gene are MNHEY and SMNVEV (reference sequence). CDR3 length equals 15 residues. V lost 3 bases, J lost 9 bases, and 9 bases stayed unmatched. Here the CDR3 reads CASSLASGVLGEQFF. The CDR3 DNA sequence: TGTGCCAGCAGTTTGGCTAGCGGGGTCCTGGGTGAGCAGTTCTTC.

The chain employs TRBV28 and TRBJ2-3, with TRBD2 identical over 8 bases. The V segment lost 6 bases and the J segment 4 bases; nucleotides outside the gene matches: 3. Germline CDR1 MDHEN, CDR2 SYDVKM. CDR3 length: 13 residues. The CDR3 coding sequence is TGTGCCAGCAGCGGGGGGGCGTCAGATACGCAGTATTTT. Its translation: CASSGGASDTQYF.

The chain uses TRBV3-1 and TRBJ2-7; D is possibly TRBD1 or TRBD2 (5 bases each). Germline loops: CDR1 LGHDT, CDR2 YNNKEL (reference sequence). The CDR3 spans 15 residues. The germline V and J ends were trimmed by 4 bases and 2 bases, with 15 bases remaining between them. CDR3 loop: CASSPGTEKTYEQYF. In DNA, the CDR3 is TGTGCCAGCAGCCCCGGGACGGAAAAAACCTACGAGCAGTACTTC.

This clonotype has ten or more counts. V gene TRBV11-2 combines with J gene TRBJ2-5; maybe TRBD2 (6 bases). The germline V and J ends were trimmed by 1 base and 3 bases, with 15 bases remaining between them. The CDR3 extends over 16 amino acids. Germline CDR1 is SGHAT and CDR2 is FQNNGV. For the CDR3, the DNA is TGTGCCAGCAGCTTAGTGAGCGGGCCGGGGGAAGAGACCCAGTACTTC. Protein sequence: CASSLVSGPGEETQYF. The full variable domain, its missing parts supplied by reference TRBV11-2 and TRBJ2-5, is EAGVAQSPRYKIIEKRQSVAFWCNPISGHATLYWYQQILGQGPKLLIQFQNNGVVDDSQLPKDRFSAERLKGVDSTLKIQPAKLEDSAVYLCASSLVSGPGEETQYFGPGTRLLVL.

This clonotype appeared many times. This chain links TRBV20-1 with TRBJ2-1; 9 bases align to TRBD2. V was pared by 2 bases and J by 4 bases, with 3 bases of the junction left unmatched. Germline V gene sequence: CDR1 DFQATT, CDR2 SNEGSKA (reference sequence). The CDR3 consists of 14 residues. CDR3 region: CSARSGGNYNEQFF. For the CDR3, the DNA is TGCAGTGCTAGAAGCGGGGGGAATTACAATGAGCAGTTCTTC.

This chain joins TRBV7-9 and TRBJ1-1, with 7 bases fitting TRBD1. The CDR3 contains 15 residues. V lost 1 base and J lost 2; bases outside the gene matches: 4. Germline CDR1 is SEHNR and CDR2 is FQNEAQ (reference sequence). The CDR3 DNA follows: TGTGCCAGCAGCTTAGGGACAGGCCCAAACACTGAAGCTTTCTTT. Residues: CASSLGTGPNTEAFF.

This clonotype has ten or more counts. The V call is TRBV28, the J call TRBJ1-2; D unresolved. From germline, CDR1 is MDHEN and CDR2 SYDVKM. The CDR3 is 14 amino acids. V shed 6 bases and J shed 4 bases, with 15 bases lying between them. Here the CDR3 DNA reads TGTGCCAGCAGCCCCGAGGAGCCACTCTATGGCTACACCTTC. Translating it yields CASSPEEPLYGYTF.

There are a few counts of this clonotype. The chain carries TRBV30 and TRBJ1-2; D remains unclear. Germline V gene data show CDR1 as GTSNPN and CDR2 as SVGIG (reference sequence). The CDR3 has 11 residues. Trimming stripped 5 bases from V and 7 bases from J, with 11 bases between. CDR3 sequence: CAWGNRAGYTF. DNA for the CDR3: TGTGCCTGGGGGAATCGGGCTGGCTACACCTTC. Supplemented by reference TRBV30 and TRBJ1-2, the full variable domain reads SQTIHQWPATLVQPVGSPLSLECTVEGTSNPNLYWYRQAAGRGLQLLFYSVGIGQISSEVPQNLSASRPQDRQFILSSKKLLLSDSGFYLCAWGNRAGYTFGSGTRLTVV.

This clonotype has only a few counts. The chain combines TRBV9 with TRBJ1-4, with a tentative D call TRBD1 (6 bases). This CDR3 contains 15 residues. Trimming shortened V by 2 bases and J by 6 bases, and 14 bases separated the two germline ends. Looked up from germline, CDR1 is SGDLS and CDR2 is YYNGEE. The CDR3 region has the DNA TGTGCCAGCAGCGTCCGGGACACTTCATATGAAAAACTGTTTTTT. It encodes CASSVRDTSYEKLFF.